The 2 T cell receptor beta chains below all came from one sample that was sequenced in a study of T cell changes during pregnancy in multiple sclerosis. Only in-frame clones appear in the TCRdb table, and some are missing; sequencing was by immunoSEQ multiplex PCR. The sample has approximately 44,000 clones, around 92% seen once. This sample comprised CD4+ T cells from peripheral blood mononuclear cells, obtained in the second trimester of pregnancy. The receptors here all came from a female donor in good health, enrolled as a control in a pregnancy study.

V usage is TRBV5-4 and J usage is TRBJ1-1; 10 bases align to TRBD1. The CDR3 runs 15 residues. Trimming took 5 bases from V and 1 from J; bases not matched to a gene: 5. From germline, CDR1 is SGHNT and CDR2 YYREEE (reference sequence). The CDR3 reads CASRPGQGRNTEAFF. The DNA of the CDR3 is TGTGCCAGCAGACCGGGACAGGGGAGGAACACTGAAGCTTTCTTT. The entire variable domain, with the rest obtained from reference TRBV5-4 and TRBJ1-1, is as follows: ETGVTQSPTHLIKTRGQQVTLRCSSQSGHNTVSWYQQALGQGPQFIFQYYREEENGRGNFPPRFSGLQFPNYSSELNVNALELDDSALYLCASRPGQGRNTEAFFGQGTRLTVV.

This clone was detected only once. The genes are TRBV28 and TRBJ2-7, with 15 nucleotides matching TRBD2. Trimming removed 5 bases from V and 4 bases from J; junction bases left unmatched: 6. This CDR3 has 16 amino acids. Germline V lookup: CDR1 MDHEN, CDR2 SYDVKM. The CDR3 loop is CASSIPGLAGGYEQYF. DNA for the CDR3: TGTGCCAGCAGTATACCGGGACTAGCGGGGGGATACGAGCAGTACTTC.